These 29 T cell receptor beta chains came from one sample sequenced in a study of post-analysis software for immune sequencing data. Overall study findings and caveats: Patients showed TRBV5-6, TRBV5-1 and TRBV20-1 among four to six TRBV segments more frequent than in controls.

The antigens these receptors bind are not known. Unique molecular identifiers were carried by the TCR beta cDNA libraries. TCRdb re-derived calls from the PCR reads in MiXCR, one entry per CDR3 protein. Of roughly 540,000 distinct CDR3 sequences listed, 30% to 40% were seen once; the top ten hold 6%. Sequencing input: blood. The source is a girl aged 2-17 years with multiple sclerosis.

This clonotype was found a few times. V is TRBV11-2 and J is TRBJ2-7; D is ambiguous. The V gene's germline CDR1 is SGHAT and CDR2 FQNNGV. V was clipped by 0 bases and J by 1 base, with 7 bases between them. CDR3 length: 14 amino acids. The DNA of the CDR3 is TGTGCCAGCAGCTTAGATTCGTTTTCCTACGAGCAGTACTTC. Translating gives CASSLDSFSYEQYF.

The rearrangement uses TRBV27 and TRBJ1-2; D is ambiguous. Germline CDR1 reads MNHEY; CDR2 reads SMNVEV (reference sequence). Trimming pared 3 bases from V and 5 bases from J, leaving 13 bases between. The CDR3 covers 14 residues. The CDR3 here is CASSLRALGYGYTF. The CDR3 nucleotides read TGTGCCAGCAGTTTGAGGGCGCTAGGGTATGGCTACACCTTC.

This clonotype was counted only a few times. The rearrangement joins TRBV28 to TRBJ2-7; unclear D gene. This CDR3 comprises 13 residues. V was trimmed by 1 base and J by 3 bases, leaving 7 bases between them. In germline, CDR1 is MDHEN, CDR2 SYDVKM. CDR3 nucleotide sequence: TGTGCCAGCAGTTTATTTGGCAGCTACGAGCAGTACTTC. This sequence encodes CASSLFGSYEQYF. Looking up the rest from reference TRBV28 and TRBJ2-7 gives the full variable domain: DVKVTQSSRYLVKRTGEKVFLECVQDMDHENMFWYRQDPGLGLRLIYFSYDVKMKEKGDIPEGYSVSREKKERFSLILESASTNQTSMYLCASSLFGSYEQYFGPGTRLTVT.

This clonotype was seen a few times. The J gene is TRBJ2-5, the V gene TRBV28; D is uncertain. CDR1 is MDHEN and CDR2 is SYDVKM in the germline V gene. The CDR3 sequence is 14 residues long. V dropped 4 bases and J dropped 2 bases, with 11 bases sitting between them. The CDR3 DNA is TGTGCCAGCAGTTCCCCCCTGGCACAAGAGACCCAGTACTTC. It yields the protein CASSSPLAQETQYF.

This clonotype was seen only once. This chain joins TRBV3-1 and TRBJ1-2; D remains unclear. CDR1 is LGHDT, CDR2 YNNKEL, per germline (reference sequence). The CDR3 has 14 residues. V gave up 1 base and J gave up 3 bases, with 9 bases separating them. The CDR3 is CASSQGEKYYGYTF. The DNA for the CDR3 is TGTGCCAGCAGCCAAGGGGAGAAATACTATGGCTACACCTTC.

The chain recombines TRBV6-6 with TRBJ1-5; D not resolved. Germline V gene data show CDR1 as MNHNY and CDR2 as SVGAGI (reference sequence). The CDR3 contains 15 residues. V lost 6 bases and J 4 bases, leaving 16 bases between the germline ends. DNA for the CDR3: TGTGCCAGCAGCCTTCCCCCGGATCTAAATCAGCCCCAGCATTTT. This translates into CASSLPPDLNQPQHF.

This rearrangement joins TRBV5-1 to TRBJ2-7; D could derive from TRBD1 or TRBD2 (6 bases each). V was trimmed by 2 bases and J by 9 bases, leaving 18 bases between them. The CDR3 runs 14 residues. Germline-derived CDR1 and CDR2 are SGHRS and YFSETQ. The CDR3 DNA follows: TGCGCCAGCAGCTTCGGGGAGTCCGGGGGCGGGCAGTACTTC. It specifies CASSFGESGGGQYF.

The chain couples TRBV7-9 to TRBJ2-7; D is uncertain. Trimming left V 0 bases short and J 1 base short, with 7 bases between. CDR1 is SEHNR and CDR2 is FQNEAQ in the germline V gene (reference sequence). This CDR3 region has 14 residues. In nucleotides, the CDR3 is TGTGCCAGCAGCTTAGCGGATGATTCCTACGAGCAGTACTTC. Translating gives CASSLADDSYEQYF.

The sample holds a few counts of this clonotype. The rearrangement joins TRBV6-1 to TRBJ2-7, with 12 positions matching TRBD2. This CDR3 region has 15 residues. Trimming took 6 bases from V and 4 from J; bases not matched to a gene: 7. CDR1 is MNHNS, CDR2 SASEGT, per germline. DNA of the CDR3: TGTGCCAGCAGGGAACTAGCGGGGGGACAATACGAGCAGTACTTC. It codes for CASRELAGGQYEQYF.

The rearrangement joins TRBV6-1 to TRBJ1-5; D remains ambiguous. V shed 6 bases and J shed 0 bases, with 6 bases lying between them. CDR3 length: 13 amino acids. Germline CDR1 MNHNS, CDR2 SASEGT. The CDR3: CASREFSNQPQHF. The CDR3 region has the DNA TGTGCCAGCAGGGAATTTAGCAATCAGCCCCAGCATTTT.

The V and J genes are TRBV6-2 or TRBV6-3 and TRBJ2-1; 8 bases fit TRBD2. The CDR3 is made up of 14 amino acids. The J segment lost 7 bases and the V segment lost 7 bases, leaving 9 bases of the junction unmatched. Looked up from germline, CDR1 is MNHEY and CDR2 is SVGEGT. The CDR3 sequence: CASMRSGGGNEQFF. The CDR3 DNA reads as TGTGCCAGCATGCGAAGTGGCGGGGGGAATGAGCAGTTCTTC.

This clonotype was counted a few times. Written as DNA, the CDR3 is TGTGCCAGCAGCTTGGGACAGGCCACCTATGGCTACACCTTC. This gives the protein CASSLGQATYGYTF. This chain connects TRBV5-6 to TRBJ1-2; D perhaps matches TRBD1 (6 bases). CDR3 length: 14 amino acids. The germline V gene has CDR1 SGHDT and CDR2 YYEEEE. V gave up 0 bases and J gave up 4 bases, with 10 bases separating them.

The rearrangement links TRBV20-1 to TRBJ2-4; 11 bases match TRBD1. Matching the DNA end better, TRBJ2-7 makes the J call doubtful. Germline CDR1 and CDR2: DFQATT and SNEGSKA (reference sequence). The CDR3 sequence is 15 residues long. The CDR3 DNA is TGCAGTGCTAGAGAGGGGACAGGGGGGACCCACGAGCAGTACTTC. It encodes CSAREGTGGTHEQYF.

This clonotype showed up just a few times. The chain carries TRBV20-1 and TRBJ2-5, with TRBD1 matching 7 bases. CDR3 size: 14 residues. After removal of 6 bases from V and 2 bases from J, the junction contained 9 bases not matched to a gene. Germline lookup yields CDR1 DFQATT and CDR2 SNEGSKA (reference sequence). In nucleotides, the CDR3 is TGCAGTGCAACAACTGGACAGGCTCAAGAGACCCAGTACTTC. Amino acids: CSATTGQAQETQYF.

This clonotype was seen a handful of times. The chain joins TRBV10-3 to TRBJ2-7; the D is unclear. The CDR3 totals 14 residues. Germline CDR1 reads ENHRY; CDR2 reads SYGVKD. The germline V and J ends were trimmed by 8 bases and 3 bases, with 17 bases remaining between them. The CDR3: CAILGPDTGYEQYF. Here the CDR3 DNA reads TGTGCCATCTTGGGCCCAGACACCGGCTACGAGCAGTACTTC.

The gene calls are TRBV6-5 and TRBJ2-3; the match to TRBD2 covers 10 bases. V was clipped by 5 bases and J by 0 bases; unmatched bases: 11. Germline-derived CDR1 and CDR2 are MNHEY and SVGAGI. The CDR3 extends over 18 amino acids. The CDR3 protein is CASSTRSGTSASTDTQYF. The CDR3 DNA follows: TGTGCCAGCAGTACTAGGTCCGGGACTAGCGCTAGCACAGATACGCAGTATTTT.

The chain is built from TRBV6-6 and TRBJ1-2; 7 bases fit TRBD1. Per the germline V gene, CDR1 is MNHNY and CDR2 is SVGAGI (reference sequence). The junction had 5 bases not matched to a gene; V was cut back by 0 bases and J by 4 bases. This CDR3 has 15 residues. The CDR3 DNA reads TGTGCCAGCAGTTACTCGACAGGACAGGCCTATGGCTACACCTTC. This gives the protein CASSYSTGQAYGYTF.

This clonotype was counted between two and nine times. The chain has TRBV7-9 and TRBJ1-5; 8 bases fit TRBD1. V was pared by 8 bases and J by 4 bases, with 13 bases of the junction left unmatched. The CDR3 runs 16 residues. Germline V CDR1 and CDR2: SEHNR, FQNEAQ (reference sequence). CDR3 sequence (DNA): TGTGCCAGCGCCCCAAATTTGACAGGGGTTAATCAGCCCCAGCATTTT. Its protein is CASAPNLTGVNQPQHF.

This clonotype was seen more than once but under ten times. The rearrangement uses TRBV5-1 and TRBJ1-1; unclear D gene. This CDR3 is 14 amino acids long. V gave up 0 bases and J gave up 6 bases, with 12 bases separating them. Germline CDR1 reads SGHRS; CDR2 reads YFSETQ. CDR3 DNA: TGCGCCAGCAGCTTGGGGTCCGGGTTCTCTGAAGCTTTCTTT. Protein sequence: CASSLGSGFSEAFF. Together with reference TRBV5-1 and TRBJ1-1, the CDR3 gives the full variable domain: KAGVTQTPRYLIKTRGQQVTLSCSPISGHRSVSWYQQTPGQGLQFLFEYFSETQRNKGNFPGRFSGRQFSNSRSEMNVSTLELGDSALYLCASSLGSGFSEAFFGQGTRLTVV.

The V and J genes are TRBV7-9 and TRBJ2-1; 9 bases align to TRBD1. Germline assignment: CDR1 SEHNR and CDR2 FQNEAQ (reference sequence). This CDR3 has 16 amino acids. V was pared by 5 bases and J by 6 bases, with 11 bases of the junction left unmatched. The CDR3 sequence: CASSLNTGGGFNEQFF. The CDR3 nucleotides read TGTGCCAGCAGCCTTAACACAGGGGGCGGTTTCAATGAGCAGTTCTTC.

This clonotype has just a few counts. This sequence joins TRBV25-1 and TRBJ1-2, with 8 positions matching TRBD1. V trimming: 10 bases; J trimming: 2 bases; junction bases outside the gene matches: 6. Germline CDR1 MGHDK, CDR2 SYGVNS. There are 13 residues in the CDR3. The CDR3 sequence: CATSTGDNYGYTF. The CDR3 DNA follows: TGTGCCACGTCGACAGGGGACAACTATGGCTACACCTTC.

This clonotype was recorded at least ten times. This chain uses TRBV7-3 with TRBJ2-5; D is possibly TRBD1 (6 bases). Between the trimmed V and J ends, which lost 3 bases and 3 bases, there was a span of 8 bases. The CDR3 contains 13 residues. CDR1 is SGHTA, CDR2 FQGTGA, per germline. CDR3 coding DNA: TGTGCCAGCAGCTTGACAGGAGAAGAGACCCAGTACTTC. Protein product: CASSLTGEETQYF.

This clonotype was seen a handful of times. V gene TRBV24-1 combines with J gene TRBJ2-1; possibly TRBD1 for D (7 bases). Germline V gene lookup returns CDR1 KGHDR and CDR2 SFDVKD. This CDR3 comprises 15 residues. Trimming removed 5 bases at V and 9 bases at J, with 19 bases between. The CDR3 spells CATSATGDWEIEQFF. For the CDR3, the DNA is TGTGCCACCAGTGCTACAGGGGACTGGGAAATTGAGCAGTTCTTC.

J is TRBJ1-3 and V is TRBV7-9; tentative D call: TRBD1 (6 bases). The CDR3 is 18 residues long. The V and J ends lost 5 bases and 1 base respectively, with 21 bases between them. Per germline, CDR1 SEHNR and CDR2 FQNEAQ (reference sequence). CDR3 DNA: TGTGCCAGCAGCGAACTCTCCGGCAGGGGTGTATCTGGAAACACCATATATTTT. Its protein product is CASSELSGRGVSGNTIYF.

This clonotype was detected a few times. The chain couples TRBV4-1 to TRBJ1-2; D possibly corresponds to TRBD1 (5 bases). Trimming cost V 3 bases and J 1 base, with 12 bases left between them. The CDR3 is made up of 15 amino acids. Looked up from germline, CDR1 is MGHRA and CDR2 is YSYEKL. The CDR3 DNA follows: TGCGCCAGCAGCCAGCTTTCCCAGGGTAACTATGGCTACACCTTC. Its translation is CASSQLSQGNYGYTF.

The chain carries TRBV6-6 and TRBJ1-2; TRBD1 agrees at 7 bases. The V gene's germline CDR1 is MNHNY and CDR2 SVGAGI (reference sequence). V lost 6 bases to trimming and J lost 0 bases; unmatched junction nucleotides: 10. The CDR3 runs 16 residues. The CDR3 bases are TGTGCCAGCAGCCGAGACAGGGACCAAGCTAACTATGGCTACACCTTC. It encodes CASSRDRDQANYGYTF.

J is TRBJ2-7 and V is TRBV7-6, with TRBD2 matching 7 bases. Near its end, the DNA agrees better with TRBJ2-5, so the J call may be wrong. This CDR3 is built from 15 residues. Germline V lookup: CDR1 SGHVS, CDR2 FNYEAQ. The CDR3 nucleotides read TGTGCCAGCAGCTTAGCGAGACTAGCAGTGGAGACCCAGTACTTC. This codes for CASSLARLAVETQYF.

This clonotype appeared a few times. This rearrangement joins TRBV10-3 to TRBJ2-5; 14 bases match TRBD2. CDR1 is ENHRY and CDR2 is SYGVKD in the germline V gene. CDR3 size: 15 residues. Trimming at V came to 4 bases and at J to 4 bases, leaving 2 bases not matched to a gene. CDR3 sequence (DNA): TGTGCCATCAGTGTCGGGACTAGCGGGGGAGAGACCCAGTACTTC. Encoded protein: CAISVGTSGGETQYF.

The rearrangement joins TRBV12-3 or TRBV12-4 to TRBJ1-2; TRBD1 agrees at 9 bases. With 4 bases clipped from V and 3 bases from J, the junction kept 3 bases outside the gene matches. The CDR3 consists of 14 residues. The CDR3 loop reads CASSSGTGYYGYTF. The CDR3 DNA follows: TGTGCCAGCAGTTCCGGGACAGGGTACTATGGCTACACCTTC.